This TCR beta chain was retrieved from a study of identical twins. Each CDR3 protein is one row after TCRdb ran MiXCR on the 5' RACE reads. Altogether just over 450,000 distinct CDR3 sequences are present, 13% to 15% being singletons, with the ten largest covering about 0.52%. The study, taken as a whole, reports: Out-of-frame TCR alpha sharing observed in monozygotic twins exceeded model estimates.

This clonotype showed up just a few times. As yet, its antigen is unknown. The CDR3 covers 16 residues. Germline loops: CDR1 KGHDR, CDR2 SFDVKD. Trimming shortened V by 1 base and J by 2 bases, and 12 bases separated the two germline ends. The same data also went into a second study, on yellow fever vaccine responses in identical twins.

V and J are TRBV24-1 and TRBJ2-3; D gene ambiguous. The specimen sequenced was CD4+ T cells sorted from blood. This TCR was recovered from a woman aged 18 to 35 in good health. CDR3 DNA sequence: TGTGCCACCAGTGATTTTAGGCAGGAGTTCACAGATACGCAGTATTTT. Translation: CATSDFRQEFTDTQYF.